This T cell receptor beta chain was captured in a study of cytomegalovirus exposure and HLA in healthy donors. In the PCR, 60 Vbeta and 13 Jbeta primers were used. The data were produced by immunoSEQ multiplex PCR, yet TCRdb's version contains in-frame clones alone and is incomplete. The table includes fewer than 200,000 clones, about 80% detected once. Of note for this clone: The antigen remains unidentified.

This CDR3 spans 14 amino acids. V shed 7 bases, J shed 5 bases, and the junction held 10 bases outside the gene matches. Per the germline V gene, CDR1 is PRHDT and CDR2 is FYEKMQ (reference sequence). Study conclusions and caveats: Most TCR sequences were rare, but some public TCRs occurred in many donors.

The sequencing sample was made of PBMCs. This chain joins TRBV13 and TRBJ2-7, with 8 bases matching TRBD2. The sequence was obtained from a boy between 10 and 17 years old in good health and CMV-seronegative. CDR3 DNA sequence: TGTGCCAGCACCATTTTCGGGGGGGCAGACGAGCAGTACTTC. It yields the protein CASTIFGGADEQYF.